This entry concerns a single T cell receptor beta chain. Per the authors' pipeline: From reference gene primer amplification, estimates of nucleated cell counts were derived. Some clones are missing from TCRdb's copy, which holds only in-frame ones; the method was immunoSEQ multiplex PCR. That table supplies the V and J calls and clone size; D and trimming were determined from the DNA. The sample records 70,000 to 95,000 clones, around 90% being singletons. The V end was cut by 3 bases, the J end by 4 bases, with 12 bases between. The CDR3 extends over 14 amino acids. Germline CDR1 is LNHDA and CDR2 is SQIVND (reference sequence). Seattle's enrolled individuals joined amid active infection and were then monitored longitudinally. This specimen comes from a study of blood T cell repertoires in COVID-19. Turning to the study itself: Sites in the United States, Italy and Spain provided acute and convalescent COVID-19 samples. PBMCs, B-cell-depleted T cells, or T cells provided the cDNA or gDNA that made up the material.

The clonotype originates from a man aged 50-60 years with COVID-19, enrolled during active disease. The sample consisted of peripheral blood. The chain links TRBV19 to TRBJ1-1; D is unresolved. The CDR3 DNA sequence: TGTGCCAGTAGTATTACGAGGGCCGTCACTGAAGCTTTCTTT. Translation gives CASSITRAVTEAFF.